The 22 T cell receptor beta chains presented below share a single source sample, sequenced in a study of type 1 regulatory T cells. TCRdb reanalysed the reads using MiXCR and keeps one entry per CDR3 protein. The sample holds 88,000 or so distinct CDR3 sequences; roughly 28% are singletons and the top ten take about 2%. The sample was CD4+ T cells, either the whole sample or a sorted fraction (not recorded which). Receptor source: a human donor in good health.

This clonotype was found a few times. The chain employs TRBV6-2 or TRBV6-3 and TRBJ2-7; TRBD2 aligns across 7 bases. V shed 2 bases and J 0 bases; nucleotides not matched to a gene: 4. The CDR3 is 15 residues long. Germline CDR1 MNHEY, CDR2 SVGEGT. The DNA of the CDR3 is TGTGCCAGCAGTTACCCGGCTAGCGGCTCCTACGAGCAGTACTTC. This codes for CASSYPASGSYEQYF.

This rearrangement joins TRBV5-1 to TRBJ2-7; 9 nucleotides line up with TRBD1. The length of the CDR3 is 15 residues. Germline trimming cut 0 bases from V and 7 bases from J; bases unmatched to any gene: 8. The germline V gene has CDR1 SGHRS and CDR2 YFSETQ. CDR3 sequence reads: CASSLAPGQGLEQYF. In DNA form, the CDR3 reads TGCGCCAGCAGCTTGGCCCCGGGACAGGGATTGGAGCAGTACTTC.

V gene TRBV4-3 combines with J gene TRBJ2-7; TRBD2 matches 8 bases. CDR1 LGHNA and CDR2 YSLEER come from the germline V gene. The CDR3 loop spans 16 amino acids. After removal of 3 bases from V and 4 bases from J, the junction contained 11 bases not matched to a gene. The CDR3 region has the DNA TGCGCCAGCAGCCAGGGTTGGGGCGGGAGGATTTACGAGCAGTACTTC. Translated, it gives CASSQGWGGRIYEQYF.

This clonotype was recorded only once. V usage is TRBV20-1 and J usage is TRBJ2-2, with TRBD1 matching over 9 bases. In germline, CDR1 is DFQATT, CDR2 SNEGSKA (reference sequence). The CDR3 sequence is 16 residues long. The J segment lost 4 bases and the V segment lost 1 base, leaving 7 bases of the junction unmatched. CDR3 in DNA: TGCAGTGCTAGAGTGTCCGGGACAGGGACCACCGGGGAGCTGTTTTTT. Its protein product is CSARVSGTGTTGELFF.

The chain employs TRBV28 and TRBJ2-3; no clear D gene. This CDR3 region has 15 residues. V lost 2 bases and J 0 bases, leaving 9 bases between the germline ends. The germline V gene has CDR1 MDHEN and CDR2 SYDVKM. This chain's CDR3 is CASSLLGKSTDTQYF. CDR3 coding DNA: TGTGCCAGCAGTTTACTGGGAAAGAGCACAGATACGCAGTATTTT.

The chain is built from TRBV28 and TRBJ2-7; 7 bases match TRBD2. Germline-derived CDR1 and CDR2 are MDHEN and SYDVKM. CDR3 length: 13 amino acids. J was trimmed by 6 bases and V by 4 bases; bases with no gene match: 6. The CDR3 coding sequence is TGTGCCAGCAGTTCAGCGGGAAAGGCCGAGCAGTACTTC. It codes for CASSSAGKAEQYF.

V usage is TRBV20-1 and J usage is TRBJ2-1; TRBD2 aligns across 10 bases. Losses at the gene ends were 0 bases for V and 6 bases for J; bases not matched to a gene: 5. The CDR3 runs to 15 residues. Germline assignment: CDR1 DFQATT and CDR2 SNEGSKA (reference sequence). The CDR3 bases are TGCAGTGCTAGAGATATCGGGACTAGCGTCAATGAGCAGTTCTTC. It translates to CSARDIGTSVNEQFF.

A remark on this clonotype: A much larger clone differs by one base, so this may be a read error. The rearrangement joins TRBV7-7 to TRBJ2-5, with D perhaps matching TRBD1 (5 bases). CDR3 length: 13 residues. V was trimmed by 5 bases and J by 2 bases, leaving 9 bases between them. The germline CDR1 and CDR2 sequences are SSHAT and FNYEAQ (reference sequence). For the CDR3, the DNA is TGTGCCAGCAGCACAGACAGACAAGAGACCCAGTACTTC. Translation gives CASSTDRQETQYF.

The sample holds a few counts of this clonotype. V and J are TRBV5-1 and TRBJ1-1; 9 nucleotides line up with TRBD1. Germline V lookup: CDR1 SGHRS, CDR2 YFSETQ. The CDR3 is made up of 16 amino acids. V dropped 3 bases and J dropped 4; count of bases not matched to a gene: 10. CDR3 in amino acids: CASSSDTGTGTTEAFF. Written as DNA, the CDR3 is TGCGCCAGCAGCTCGGACACCGGGACAGGGACCACTGAAGCTTTCTTT.

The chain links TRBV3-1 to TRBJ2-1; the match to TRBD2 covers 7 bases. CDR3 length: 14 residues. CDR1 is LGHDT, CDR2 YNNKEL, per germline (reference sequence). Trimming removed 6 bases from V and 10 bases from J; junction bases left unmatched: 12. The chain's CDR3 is CASRKRGEDMEQFF. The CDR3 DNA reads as TGTGCCAGCAGAAAGCGGGGCGAGGACATGGAGCAGTTCTTC.

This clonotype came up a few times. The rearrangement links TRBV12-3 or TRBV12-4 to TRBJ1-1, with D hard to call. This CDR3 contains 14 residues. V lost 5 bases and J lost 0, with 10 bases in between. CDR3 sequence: CASSSVNMNTEAFF. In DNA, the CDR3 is TGTGCCAGCAGTAGTGTAAACATGAACACTGAAGCTTTCTTT.

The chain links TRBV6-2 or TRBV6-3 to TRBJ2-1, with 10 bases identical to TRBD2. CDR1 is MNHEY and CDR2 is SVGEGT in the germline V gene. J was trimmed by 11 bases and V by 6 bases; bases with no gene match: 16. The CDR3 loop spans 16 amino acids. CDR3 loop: CASRTASGRPSDKQFF. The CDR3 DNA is TGTGCCAGCAGGACTGCTAGCGGGAGACCCTCGGATAAGCAGTTCTTC.

The CDR3 protein is CASSKSGGRGAYEQYF. In nucleotides, the CDR3 is TGTGCCAGCAGCAAATCTGGAGGCAGGGGCGCCTACGAGCAGTACTTC. The V gene is TRBV7-2, the J gene TRBJ2-7, with D possibly TRBD1 on 6 matching bases. Per the germline V gene, CDR1 is SGHTA and CDR2 is FQGNSA. V lost 5 bases, J lost 2 bases, and 19 bases lay in between. The length of the CDR3 is 16 residues. Full variable domain (missing parts from reference TRBV7-2 and TRBJ2-7): GAGVSQSPSNKVTEKGKDVELRCDPISGHTALYWYRQSLGQGLEFLIYFQGNSAPDKSGLPSDRFSAERTGGSVSTLTIQRTQQEDSAVYLCASSKSGGRGAYEQYFGPGTRLTVT.

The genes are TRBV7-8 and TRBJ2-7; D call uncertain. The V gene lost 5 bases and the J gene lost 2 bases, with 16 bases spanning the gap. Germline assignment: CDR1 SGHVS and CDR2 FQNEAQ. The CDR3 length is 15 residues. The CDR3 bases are TGTGCCAGCAGCCCAGCCCCCAAGAGCCCCTACGAGCAGTACTTC. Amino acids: CASSPAPKSPYEQYF.

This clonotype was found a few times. The DNA for the CDR3 is TGTGCCACCAGTGACCCCCGGGACAGAGTTGGCGATGAGCAGTTCTTC. This codes for CATSDPRDRVGDEQFF. The rearrangement uses TRBV24-1 and TRBJ2-1; 7 bases are shared with TRBD1. V dropped 4 bases and J dropped 8; count of bases not matched to a gene: 13. The germline V gene has CDR1 KGHDR and CDR2 SFDVKD. There are 16 residues in the CDR3.

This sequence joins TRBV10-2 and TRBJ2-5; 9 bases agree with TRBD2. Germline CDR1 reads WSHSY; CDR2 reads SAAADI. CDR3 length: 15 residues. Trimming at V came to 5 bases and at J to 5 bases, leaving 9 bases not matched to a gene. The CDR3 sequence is CASSTSGRFWETQYF. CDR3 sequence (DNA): TGCGCCAGCAGTACCAGCGGGAGGTTCTGGGAGACCCAGTACTTC.

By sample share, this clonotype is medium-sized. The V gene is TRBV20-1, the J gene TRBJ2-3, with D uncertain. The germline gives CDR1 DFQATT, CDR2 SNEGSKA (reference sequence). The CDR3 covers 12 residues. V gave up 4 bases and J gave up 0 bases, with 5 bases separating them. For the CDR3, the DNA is TGCAGTGCTACACCTAGCACAGATACGCAGTATTTT. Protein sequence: CSATPSTDTQYF.

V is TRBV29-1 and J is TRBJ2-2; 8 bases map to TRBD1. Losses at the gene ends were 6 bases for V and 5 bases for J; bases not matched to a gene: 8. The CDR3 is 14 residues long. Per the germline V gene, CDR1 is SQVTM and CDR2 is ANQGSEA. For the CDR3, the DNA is TGCAGCGTACTTGGACAGGGCAAAACCGGGGAGCTGTTTTTT. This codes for CSVLGQGKTGELFF.

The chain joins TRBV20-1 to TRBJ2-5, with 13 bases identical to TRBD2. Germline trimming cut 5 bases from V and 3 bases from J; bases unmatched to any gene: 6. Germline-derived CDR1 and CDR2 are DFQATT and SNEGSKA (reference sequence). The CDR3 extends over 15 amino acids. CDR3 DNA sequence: TGCAGTGCTGGGGGGACTAGCGGGGTCGAAGAGACCCAGTACTTC. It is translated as CSAGGTSGVEETQYF.

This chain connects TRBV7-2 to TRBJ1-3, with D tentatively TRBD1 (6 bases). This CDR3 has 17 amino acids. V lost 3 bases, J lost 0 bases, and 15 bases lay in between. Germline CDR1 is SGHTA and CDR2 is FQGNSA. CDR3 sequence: CASSLGAGSTSGNTIYF. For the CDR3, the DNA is TGTGCCAGCAGCTTGGGGGCAGGATCCACCTCTGGAAACACCATATATTTT.

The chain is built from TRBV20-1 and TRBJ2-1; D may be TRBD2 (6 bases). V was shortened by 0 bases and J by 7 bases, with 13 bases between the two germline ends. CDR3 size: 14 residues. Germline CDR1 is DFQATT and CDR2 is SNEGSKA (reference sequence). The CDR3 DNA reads TGCAGTGCTAGAGAGTTGGGGACTGCAAATGAGCAGTTCTTC. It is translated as CSARELGTANEQFF.

This chain's CDR3 is CASSQEVGIYNEQFF. The CDR3 DNA sequence: TGCGCCAGCAGCCAAGAGGTAGGAATATACAATGAGCAGTTCTTC. This sequence joins TRBV4-1 and TRBJ2-1; D not certain. The CDR3 runs to 15 residues. The germline gives CDR1 MGHRA, CDR2 YSYEKL. Trimming shortened V by 0 bases and J by 4 bases, and 10 bases separated the two germline ends.